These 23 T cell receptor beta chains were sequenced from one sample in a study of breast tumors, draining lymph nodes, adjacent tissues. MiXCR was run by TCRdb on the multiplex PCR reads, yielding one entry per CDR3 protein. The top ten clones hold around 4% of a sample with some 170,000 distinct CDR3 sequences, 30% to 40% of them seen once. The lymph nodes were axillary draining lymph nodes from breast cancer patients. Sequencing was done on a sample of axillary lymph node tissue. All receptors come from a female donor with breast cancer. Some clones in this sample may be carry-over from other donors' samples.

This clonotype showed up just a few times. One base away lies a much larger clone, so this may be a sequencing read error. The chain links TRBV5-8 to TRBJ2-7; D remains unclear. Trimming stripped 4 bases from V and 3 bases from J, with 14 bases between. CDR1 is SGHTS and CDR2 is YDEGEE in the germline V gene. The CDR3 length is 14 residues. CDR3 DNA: TGTGCCAGCAGCCAGCAACCTACCGGCTACGAGCAGTACTTC. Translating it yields CASSQQPTGYEQYF.

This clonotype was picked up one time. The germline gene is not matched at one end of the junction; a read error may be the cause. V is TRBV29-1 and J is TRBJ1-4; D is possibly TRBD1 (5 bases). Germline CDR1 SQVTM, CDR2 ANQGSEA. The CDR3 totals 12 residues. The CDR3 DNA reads TGCAGCGTTGAAAGGGGCGGCGAAAAGCTGTTTTTT. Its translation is CSVERGGEKLFF.

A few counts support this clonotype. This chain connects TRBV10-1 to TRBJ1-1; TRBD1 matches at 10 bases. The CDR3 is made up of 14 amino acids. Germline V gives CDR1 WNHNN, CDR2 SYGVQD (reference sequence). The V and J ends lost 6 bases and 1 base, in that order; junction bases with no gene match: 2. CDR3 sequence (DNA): TGCGCCAGCAGCCGGGACAGGGGGAACACTGAAGCTTTCTTT. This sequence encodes CASSRDRGNTEAFF.

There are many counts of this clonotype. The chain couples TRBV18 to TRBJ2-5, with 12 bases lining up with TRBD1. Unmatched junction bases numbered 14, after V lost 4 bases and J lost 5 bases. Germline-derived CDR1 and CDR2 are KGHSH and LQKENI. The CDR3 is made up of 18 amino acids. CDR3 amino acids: CASSLQPPGQGAGETQYF. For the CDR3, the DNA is TGTGCCAGCTCACTGCAGCCCCCGGGACAGGGGGCAGGCGAGACCCAGTACTTC. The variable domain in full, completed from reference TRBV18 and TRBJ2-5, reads NAGVMQNPRHLVRRRGQEARLRCSPMKGHSHVYWYRQLPEEGLKFMVYLQKENIIDESGMPKERFSAEFPKEGPSILRIQQVVRGDSAAYFCASSLQPPGQGAGETQYFGPGTRLLVL.

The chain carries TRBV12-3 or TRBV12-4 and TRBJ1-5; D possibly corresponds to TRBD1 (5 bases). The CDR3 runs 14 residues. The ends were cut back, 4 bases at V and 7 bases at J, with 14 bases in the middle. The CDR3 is CASSSADRTQPQHF. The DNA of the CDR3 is TGTGCCAGCAGTTCCGCCGACAGAACCCAGCCCCAGCATTTT.

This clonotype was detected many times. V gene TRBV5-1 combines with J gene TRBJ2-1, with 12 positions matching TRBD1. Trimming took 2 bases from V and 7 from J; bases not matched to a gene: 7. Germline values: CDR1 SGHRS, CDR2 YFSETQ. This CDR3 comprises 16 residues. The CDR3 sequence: CASSLTGTGGPNEQFF. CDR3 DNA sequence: TGCGCCAGCAGCTTAACCGGGACAGGGGGCCCGAATGAGCAGTTCTTC.

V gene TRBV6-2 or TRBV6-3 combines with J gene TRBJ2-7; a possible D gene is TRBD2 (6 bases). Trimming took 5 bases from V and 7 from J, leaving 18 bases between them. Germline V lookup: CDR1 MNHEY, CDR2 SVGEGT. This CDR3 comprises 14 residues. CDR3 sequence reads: CASSPLAPPGEQYF. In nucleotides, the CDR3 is TGTGCCAGCAGTCCTCTAGCGCCCCCGGGGGAGCAGTACTTC.

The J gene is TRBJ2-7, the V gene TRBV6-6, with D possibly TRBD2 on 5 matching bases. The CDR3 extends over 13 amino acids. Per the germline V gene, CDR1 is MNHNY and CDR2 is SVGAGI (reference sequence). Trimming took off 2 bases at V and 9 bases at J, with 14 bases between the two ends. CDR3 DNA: TGTGCCAGCAGTTACAAGGGAGTGGAAGGGCAGTACTTC. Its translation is CASSYKGVEGQYF.

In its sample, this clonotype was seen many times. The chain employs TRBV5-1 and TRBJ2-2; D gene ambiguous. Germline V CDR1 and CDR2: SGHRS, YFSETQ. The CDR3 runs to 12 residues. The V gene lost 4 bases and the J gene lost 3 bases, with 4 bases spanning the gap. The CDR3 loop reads CASSLDTGELFF. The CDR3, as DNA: TGCGCCAGCAGCCTGGACACCGGGGAGCTGTTTTTT.

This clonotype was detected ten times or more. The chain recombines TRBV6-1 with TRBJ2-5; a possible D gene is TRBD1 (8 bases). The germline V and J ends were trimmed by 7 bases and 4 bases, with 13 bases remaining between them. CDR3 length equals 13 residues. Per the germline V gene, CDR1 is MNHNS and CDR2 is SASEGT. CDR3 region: CASNNRGGETQYF. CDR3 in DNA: TGTGCCAGCAATAACAGGGGGGGAGAGACCCAGTACTTC.

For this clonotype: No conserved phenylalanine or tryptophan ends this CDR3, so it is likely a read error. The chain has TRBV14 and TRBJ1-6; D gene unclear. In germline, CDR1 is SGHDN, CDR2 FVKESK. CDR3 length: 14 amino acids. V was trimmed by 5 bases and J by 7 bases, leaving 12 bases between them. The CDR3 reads CASSRRAENSPLHL. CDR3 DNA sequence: TGTGCCAGCAGCAGACGTGCTGAAAATTCACCCCTCCACCTT.

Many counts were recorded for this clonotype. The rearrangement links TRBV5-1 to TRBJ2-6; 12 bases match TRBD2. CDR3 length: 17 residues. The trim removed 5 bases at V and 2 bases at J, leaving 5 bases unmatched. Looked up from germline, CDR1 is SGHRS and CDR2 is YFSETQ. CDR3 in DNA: TGCGCCAGCAGTAGACTAGCGGGAGCGGCTGGGGCCAACGTCCTGACTTTC. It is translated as CASSRLAGAAGANVLTF.

CDR3 in amino acids: CSAQRFGPGVSYEQYF. The CDR3 DNA follows: TGCAGTGCGCAGAGGTTCGGCCCAGGGGTTTCCTACGAGCAGTACTTC. The gene calls are TRBV20-1 and TRBJ2-7; maybe TRBD1 (6 bases). The germline V and J ends were trimmed by 6 bases and 1 base, with 22 bases remaining between them. Germline CDR1 DFQATT, CDR2 SNEGSKA (reference sequence). The CDR3 runs 16 residues.

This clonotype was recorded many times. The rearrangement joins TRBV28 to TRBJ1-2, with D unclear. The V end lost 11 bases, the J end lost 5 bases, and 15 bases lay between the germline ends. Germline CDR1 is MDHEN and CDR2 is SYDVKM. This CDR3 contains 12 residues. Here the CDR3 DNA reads TGTGCCGCAGGAACTATCTCGTATGGCTACACCTTC. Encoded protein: CAAGTISYGYTF.

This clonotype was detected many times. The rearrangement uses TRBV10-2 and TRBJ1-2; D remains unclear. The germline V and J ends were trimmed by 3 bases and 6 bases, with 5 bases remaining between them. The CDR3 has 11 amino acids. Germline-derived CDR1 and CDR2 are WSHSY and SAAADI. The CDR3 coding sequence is TGCGCCAGCAGTGATGCGGATGGCTACACCTTC. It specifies CASSDADGYTF.

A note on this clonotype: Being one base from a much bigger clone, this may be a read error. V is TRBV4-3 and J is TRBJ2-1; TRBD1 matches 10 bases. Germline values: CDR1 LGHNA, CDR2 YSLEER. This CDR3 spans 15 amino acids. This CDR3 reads CAGSRWDRGSNEQFF. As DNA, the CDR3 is TGCGCCGGCAGCCGATGGGACAGGGGATCCAATGAGCAGTTCTTC.

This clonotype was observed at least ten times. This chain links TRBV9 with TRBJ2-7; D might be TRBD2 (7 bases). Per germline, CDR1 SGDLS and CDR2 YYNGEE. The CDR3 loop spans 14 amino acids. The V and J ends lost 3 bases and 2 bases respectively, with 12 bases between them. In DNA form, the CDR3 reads TGTGCCAGCAGCGCCACAGGGAGGGCCTACGAGCAGTACTTC. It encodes CASSATGRAYEQYF. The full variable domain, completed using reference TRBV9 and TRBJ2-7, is DSGVTQTPKHLITATGQRVTLRCSPRSGDLSVYWYQQSLDQGLQFLIQYYNGEERAKGNILERFSAQQFPDLHSELNLSSLELGDSALYFCASSATGRAYEQYFGPGTRLTVT.

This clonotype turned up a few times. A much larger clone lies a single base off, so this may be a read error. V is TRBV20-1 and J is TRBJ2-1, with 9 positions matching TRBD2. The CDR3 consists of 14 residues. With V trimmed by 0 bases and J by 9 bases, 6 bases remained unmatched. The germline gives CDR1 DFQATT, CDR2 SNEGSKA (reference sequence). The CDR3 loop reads CSARELAGLAEQFF. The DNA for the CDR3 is TGCAGTGCTAGAGAGCTAGCGGGACTCGCTGAGCAGTTCTTC.

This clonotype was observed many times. Here the CDR3 reads CASSQDSQQGYEQYF. For the CDR3, the DNA is TGCGCCAGCAGCCAAGATTCACAACAGGGTTACGAGCAGTACTTC. The chain carries TRBV4-1 and TRBJ2-7, with D possibly being TRBD1 (6 bases). Trimming cost V 0 bases and J 4 bases, with 13 bases left between them. The CDR3 sequence is 15 residues long. CDR1 and CDR2 from the germline V gene are MGHRA and YSYEKL.

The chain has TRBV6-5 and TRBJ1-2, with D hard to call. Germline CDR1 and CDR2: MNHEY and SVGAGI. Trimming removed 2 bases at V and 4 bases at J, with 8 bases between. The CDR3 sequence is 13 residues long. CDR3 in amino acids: CASSYAGIYGYTF. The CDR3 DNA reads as TGTGCCAGCAGTTACGCGGGGATCTATGGCTACACCTTC.

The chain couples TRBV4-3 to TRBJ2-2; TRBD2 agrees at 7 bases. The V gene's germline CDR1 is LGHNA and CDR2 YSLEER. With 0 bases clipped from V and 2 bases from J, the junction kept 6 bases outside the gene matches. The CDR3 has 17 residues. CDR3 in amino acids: CASSQDRAGENTGELFF. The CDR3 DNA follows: TGCGCCAGCAGCCAAGACAGGGCGGGAGAAAACACCGGGGAGCTGTTTTTT.

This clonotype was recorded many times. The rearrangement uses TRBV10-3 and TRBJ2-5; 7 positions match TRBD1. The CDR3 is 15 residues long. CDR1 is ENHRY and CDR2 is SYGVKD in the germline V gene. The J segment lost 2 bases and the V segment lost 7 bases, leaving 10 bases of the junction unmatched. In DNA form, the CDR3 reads TGTGCCATCAAAAAGACAGGGAGAGGGCAAGAGACCCAGTACTTC. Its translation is CAIKKTGRGQETQYF.

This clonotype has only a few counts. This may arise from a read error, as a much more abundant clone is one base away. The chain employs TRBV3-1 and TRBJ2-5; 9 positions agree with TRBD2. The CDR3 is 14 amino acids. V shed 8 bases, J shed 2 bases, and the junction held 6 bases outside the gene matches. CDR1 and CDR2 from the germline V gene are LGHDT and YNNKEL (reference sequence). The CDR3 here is CASRPTSGQETQYF. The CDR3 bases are TGTGCCAGCCGTCCAACTAGCGGGCAAGAGACCCAGTACTTC.